These 28 T cell receptor beta chains were all obtained from the same sample, sequenced in a study of a mutant IDH1 vaccine in newly diagnosed glioma. Stated time point: week 47, end of study. What each vaccine dose contained was 300 ug of mutant IDH1 20-mer peptide, accompanied by topical imiquimod. The repertoire was sequenced with immunoSEQ multiplex PCR; TCRdb's copy has only in-frame clones and lacks some. The data hold 90,000 to 100,000 clones, with just under 90% observed a single time. These receptors' antigens are unknown. The input for sequencing was PBMCs, taken from a glioma patient whose treatment included an IDH1 peptide vaccine. Receptors originate from a woman between 50 and 59 years old with glioma.

The chain couples TRBV5-1 to TRBJ2-5, with D perhaps TRBD1 (6 bases). CDR3 size: 13 residues. Germline assignment: CDR1 SGHRS and CDR2 YFSETQ. Between the trimmed V and J ends, which lost 3 bases and 2 bases, there was a span of 8 bases. The CDR3 region has the DNA TGCGCCAGCAGCTCACAGGGACAAGAGACCCAGTACTTC. It specifies CASSSQGQETQYF.

This clone was recorded only once. The chain uses TRBV6-1 and TRBJ2-7; D is undetermined. Trimming took off 1 base at V and 3 bases at J, with 16 bases between the two ends. The germline V gene encodes CDR1 MNHNS and CDR2 SASEGT. This CDR3 spans 16 amino acids. DNA for the CDR3: TGTGCCAGCAGTGAAGGGCCCAGACCAACTCACTACGAGCAGTACTTC. Amino acids: CASSEGPRPTHYEQYF.

The J gene is TRBJ1-2, the V gene TRBV6-5, with TRBD1 identical over 8 bases. CDR1 is MNHEY and CDR2 is SVGAGI in the germline V gene. The CDR3 extends over 13 amino acids. Unmatched junction bases numbered 3, after V lost 5 bases and J lost 4 bases. CDR3 in DNA: TGTGCCAGCAGTCTCCAGGGGGCCTATGGCTACACCTTC. Residues: CASSLQGAYGYTF.

This chain joins TRBV2 and TRBJ2-1; possible D gene TRBD2, 5 bases. CDR3 length: 15 amino acids. Trimming shortened V by 6 bases and J by 0 bases, and 12 bases separated the two germline ends. Germline CDR1 SNHLY, CDR2 FYNNEI. The CDR3 sequence: CASRFLGSSYNEQFF. CDR3 sequence (DNA): TGTGCCAGCAGGTTCCTAGGGAGCTCCTACAATGAGCAGTTCTTC.

CDR3 sequence reads: CASSLAHRGRSNQPQHF. The CDR3 region has the DNA TGTGCCAGCAGCTTAGCGCACAGGGGCAGAAGCAATCAGCCCCAGCATTTT. The gene calls are TRBV7-8 and TRBJ1-5; 7 nucleotides line up with TRBD1. CDR3 length: 17 residues. Unmatched junction bases numbered 6, after V lost 0 bases and J lost 1 base. In germline, CDR1 is SGHVS, CDR2 FQNEAQ.

The rearrangement links TRBV18 to TRBJ2-1; the match to TRBD1 covers 8 bases. The junction had 7 bases not matched to a gene; V was cut back by 4 bases and J by 2 bases. The length of the CDR3 is 16 residues. The V gene's germline CDR1 is KGHSH and CDR2 LQKENI. CDR3 sequence: CASSQKTGAPYNEQFF. Written as DNA, the CDR3 is TGTGCCAGCTCACAGAAGACAGGGGCCCCCTACAATGAGCAGTTCTTC.

This chain joins TRBV11-2 and TRBJ2-6; 7 nucleotides match TRBD1. The CDR3 has 17 amino acids. V was pared by 8 bases and J by 0 bases, with 10 bases of the junction left unmatched. Germline CDR1 is SGHAT and CDR2 is FQNNGV. The DNA for the CDR3 is TGTGCCAGCGGTCGACAGGGCTTTAGCTCTGGGGCCAACGTCCTGACTTTC. Its protein is CASGRQGFSSGANVLTF.

The chain couples TRBV28 to TRBJ1-1; 9 bases are shared with TRBD1. V gave up 5 bases and J gave up 5 bases; unmatched junction bases: 6. Per the germline V gene, CDR1 is MDHEN and CDR2 is SYDVKM. The CDR3 loop spans 14 amino acids. The CDR3 DNA sequence: TGTGCCAGCAGTCCAGGACAGGGGCGGACTGAAGCTTTCTTT. Translated, it gives CASSPGQGRTEAFF.

The genes are TRBV9 and TRBJ1-4; D is unresolved. This CDR3 spans 15 amino acids. The V end was cut by 5 bases, the J end by 0 bases, with 11 bases between. CDR1 is SGDLS and CDR2 is YYNGEE in the germline V gene. CDR3: CASRDTVSTNEKLFF. As DNA, the CDR3 is TGTGCCAGCAGAGATACAGTCTCAACTAATGAAAAACTGTTTTTT.

V gene TRBV10-3 combines with J gene TRBJ1-1; D remains unclear. The V end lost 5 bases, the J end lost 4 bases, and 11 bases lay between the germline ends. This CDR3 is built from 13 residues. The germline V gene has CDR1 ENHRY and CDR2 SYGVKD. CDR3 DNA sequence: TGTGCCATCAGTAGCGGGTCAGCCACTGAAGCTTTCTTT. This translates into CAISSGSATEAFF.

The chain combines TRBV10-1 with TRBJ2-1; TRBD1 matches at 8 bases. The V and J ends lost 1 base and 4 bases, in that order; junction bases with no gene match: 6. The CDR3 runs to 16 residues. Germline V gene data show CDR1 as WNHNN and CDR2 as SYGVQD (reference sequence). The CDR3 region has the DNA TGCGCCAGCAGTGAGTTTCGGCAGGGGGCATACAATGAGCAGTTCTTC. Translating gives CASSEFRQGAYNEQFF.

V and J are TRBV15 and TRBJ2-2; a possible D gene is TRBD2 (6 bases). The germline V and J ends were trimmed by 0 bases and 0 bases, with 8 bases remaining between them. CDR3 size: 16 residues. Germline V gene lookup returns CDR1 LNHNV and CDR2 YYDKDF (reference sequence). In DNA form, the CDR3 reads TGTGCCACCAGCAGAGAACCGGGGGCGAACACCGGGGAGCTGTTTTTT. Its translation: CATSREPGANTGELFF.

The J gene is TRBJ2-1, the V gene TRBV2; maybe TRBD2 (5 bases). Trimming removed 3 bases at V and 1 base at J, with 10 bases between. The CDR3 is made up of 15 amino acids. The germline V gene has CDR1 SNHLY and CDR2 FYNNEI. CDR3 nucleotide sequence: TGTGCCAGCAGTGACCCCCGGGGATCCTACAATGAGCAGTTCTTC. Protein sequence: CASSDPRGSYNEQFF. The entire variable domain, with the rest obtained from reference TRBV2 and TRBJ2-1, is as follows: EPEVTQTPSHQVTQMGQEVILRCVPISNHLYFYWYRQILGQKVEFLVSFYNNEISEKSEIFDDQFSVERPDGSNFTLKIRSTKLEDSAMYFCASSDPRGSYNEQFFGPGTRLTVL.

The CDR3 reads CASSLGDTINQPQHF. The CDR3 coding sequence is TGTGCCAGCAGCTTGGGTGACACCATCAATCAGCCCCAGCATTTT. This rearrangement joins TRBV5-5 to TRBJ1-5; D uncertain. The CDR3 consists of 15 residues. Looked up from germline, CDR1 is SGHKS and CDR2 is YYEKEE (reference sequence). The ends were cut back, 0 bases at V and 3 bases at J, with 10 bases in the middle.

The chain combines TRBV7-2 with TRBJ2-3; 7 positions agree with TRBD2. Germline trimming cut 0 bases from V and 6 bases from J; bases unmatched to any gene: 9. Per the germline V gene, CDR1 is SGHTA and CDR2 is FQGNSA. The CDR3 covers 16 residues. CDR3 region: CASSLAGAGAGDTQYF. Written as DNA, the CDR3 is TGTGCCAGCAGCTTAGCGGGTGCGGGAGCGGGGGATACGCAGTATTTT.

The chain uses TRBV11-2 and TRBJ2-3; 12 bases are a match to TRBD2. This CDR3 is built from 16 residues. From germline, CDR1 is SGHAT and CDR2 FQNNGV. V shed 2 bases, J shed 2 bases, and the junction held 2 bases outside the gene matches. CDR3 nucleotide sequence: TGTGCCAGCAGCTTAACTAGCGGGAGGTTCACAGATACGCAGTATTTT. Translation gives CASSLTSGRFTDTQYF.

The chain couples TRBV7-2 to TRBJ2-7, with 13 bases aligning to TRBD2. V dropped 5 bases and J dropped 1; count of bases not matched to a gene: 5. Germline V gene lookup returns CDR1 SGHTA and CDR2 FQGNSA. There are 16 residues in the CDR3. DNA of the CDR3: TGTGCCAGCAGCCAGTGGACTAGCGGGAGATCCTACGAGCAGTACTTC. Its translation: CASSQWTSGRSYEQYF.

The chain employs TRBV5-5 and TRBJ1-4, with 7 bases identical to TRBD1. The CDR3 extends over 15 amino acids. In germline, CDR1 is SGHKS, CDR2 YYEKEE (reference sequence). V trimming: 5 bases; J trimming: 6 bases; junction bases outside the gene matches: 10. The CDR3 DNA reads as TGTGCCAGCAGACTAACAGGGGCCTGGGATGAAAAACTGTTTTTT. Its protein product is CASRLTGAWDEKLFF.

Here the CDR3 reads CASTRQGNTGELFF. In nucleotides, the CDR3 is TGTGCCAGTACACGACAGGGAAACACCGGGGAGCTGTTTTTT. The chain combines TRBV19 with TRBJ2-2, with TRBD1 matching 7 bases. The J segment lost 2 bases and the V segment lost 7 bases, leaving 4 bases of the junction unmatched. In germline, CDR1 is LNHDA, CDR2 SQIVND (reference sequence). The CDR3 length is 14 residues.

This chain uses TRBV29-1 with TRBJ1-4; TRBD1 might be the D (5 bases). CDR3 length: 17 amino acids. Germline V gene sequence: CDR1 SQVTM, CDR2 ANQGSEA. V gave up 2 bases and J gave up 3 bases, with 19 bases separating them. The CDR3 here is CSVELGPATGSNEKLFF. CDR3 nucleotide sequence: TGCAGCGTTGAATTGGGACCGGCTACTGGGTCTAATGAAAAACTGTTTTTT.

This clone was observed a handful of times. The chain recombines TRBV18 with TRBJ2-4, with 7 bases lining up with TRBD1. The length of the CDR3 is 14 residues. The V gene's germline CDR1 is KGHSH and CDR2 LQKENI. V lost 3 bases, J lost 5 bases, and 4 bases stayed unmatched. The CDR3 reads CASSPTGLENIQYF. In nucleotides, the CDR3 is TGTGCCAGCTCACCGACAGGGTTAGAAAACATTCAGTACTTC.

This rearrangement joins TRBV6-5 to TRBJ2-1, with 11 positions matching TRBD2. Looked up from germline, CDR1 is MNHEY and CDR2 is SVGAGI. After removal of 2 bases from V and 5 bases from J, the junction contained 5 bases not matched to a gene. The CDR3 totals 16 residues. The CDR3 nucleotides read TGTGCCAGCAGTTACCATAGCGGGAGGGCCAACAATGAGCAGTTCTTC. Protein: CASSYHSGRANNEQFF.

The J gene is TRBJ2-3, the V gene TRBV28; D is perhaps TRBD2 (6 bases). V was pared by 7 bases and J by 4 bases, with 21 bases between. Germline CDR1 reads MDHEN; CDR2 reads SYDVKM. The CDR3 is made up of 16 amino acids. The CDR3 coding sequence is TGTGCCAGCACACCCGGAGGGGAACACCCCCCAGATACGCAGTATTTT. The encoded protein is CASTPGGEHPPDTQYF.

The DNA for the CDR3 is TGTGCCAGCAGCCTTAGCTGGCATGAGCAGTTCTTC. As protein: CASSLSWHEQFF. V and J are TRBV5-6 and TRBJ2-1; D is undetermined. The CDR3 is 12 amino acids. Germline V CDR1 and CDR2: SGHDT, YYEEEE. V lost 4 bases, J lost 8 bases, and 10 bases lay in between.

V and J are TRBV11-1 and TRBJ2-7; TRBD2 agrees at 8 bases. The germline V gene has CDR1 SGHAT and CDR2 FQDESV (reference sequence). The CDR3 runs to 14 residues. Germline trimming cut 4 bases from V and 5 bases from J; bases unmatched to any gene: 7. DNA for the CDR3: TGTGCCAGCAGCTCGGGGGGGACTAGGGACGAGCAGTACTTC. As protein: CASSSGGTRDEQYF.

The chain carries TRBV6-6 and TRBJ2-1; no clear D gene. The length of the CDR3 is 13 residues. V lost 4 bases and J 6 bases, leaving 10 bases between the germline ends. CDR1 is MNHNY, CDR2 SVGAGI, per germline (reference sequence). The CDR3 loop reads CASSLKTVNEQFF. Written as DNA, the CDR3 is TGTGCCAGCAGTTTAAAAACCGTCAATGAGCAGTTCTTC.

The V and J genes are TRBV19 and TRBJ2-2; D uncertain. CDR1 and CDR2 from the germline V gene are LNHDA and SQIVND (reference sequence). The germline V and J ends were trimmed by 7 bases and 3 bases, with 6 bases remaining between them. This CDR3 has 12 amino acids. The CDR3 is CASNAYTGELFF. The DNA for the CDR3 is TGTGCCAGTAACGCTTACACCGGGGAGCTGTTTTTT.

The CDR3: CASSDLYGTNEKLFF. The DNA of the CDR3 is TGTGCCAGCAGTGACCTCTACGGAACTAATGAAAAACTGTTTTTT. The J gene is TRBJ1-4, the V gene TRBV6-1; D remains ambiguous. With 3 bases removed from V and 1 base from J, the gap between germline ends came to 9 bases. The germline CDR1 and CDR2 sequences are MNHNS and SASEGT. The CDR3 length is 15 residues.